This T cell receptor (beta chain) was captured in a study of neoadjuvant nivolumab and ipilimumab in lung cancer (dated by TCRdb to the early 2020s). Looking at the study overall: Nivolumab was given at 3 mg/kg intravenously on days 1, 15 and 29, and the combination arm added ipilimumab 1 mg/kg on day 1 only. The primary endpoint of the trial was the rate of major pathologic response (MPR) in the intention-to-treat population of each study arm. TCR repertoires were compared between pretherapy (baseline) peripheral blood and tumors resected at surgery after neoadjuvant immune checkpoint blockade. Matched pretherapy and resected tumor pairs were analyzed for seven patients, of whom four received nivolumab and three received nivolumab plus ipilimumab. In the trial, approximately 45 patients with operable NSCLC were treated, of whom 23 were randomized to nivolumab monotherapy and roughly 20 to nivolumab plus ipilimumab.

What the research found in general, with its limitations: From pretherapy to surgery, tumor T-cell richness and clonality went up in three of three dual-therapy tumors, versus only two of four nivolumab-treated tumors. Pretherapy blood TCR richness correlated positively with richness in tumors resected after neoadjuvant therapy (Spearman R ≈ 0.86). No significant correlation was found between TCR clonality and pathologic tumor regression, and only a single major-pathologic-response sample was available for the analysis of TCR clonality versus pathologic tumor regression. TCR sequencing was performed in a small number of samples. Resected tumors had greater TCR richness and clonality than tumor-adjacent uninvolved lung, and increases were observed in more dual-therapy-treated tumors.

Receptor libraries were prepared by the immunoSEQ multiplex PCR assay. The published analysis was carried out like this. Richness and clonality were used to summarize the repertoires, and clones that significantly expanded or contracted between pre- and post-therapy samples were identified. TCRdb mirrors the immuneACCESS table, restricted to in-frame sequences. Some clones are absent from its copies; in checked studies, under half trace to an unresolved V gene, and the reason for the others is unknown. Clone size and the V and J calls come from that table; the DNA yielded D and trimming. This sample comprises under 20,000 clones, about nine tenths of them detected only once. Clones ranked in the top ten supply 2.1% of the sample. This sample's time point label indicates: pretherapy, before neoadjuvant immune checkpoint inhibitors. The samples were obtained from NEOSTAR, a phase 2 randomized trial that tested neoadjuvant nivolumab or nivolumab plus ipilimumab, followed by surgery, in operable NSCLC.

The CDR3 contains 15 residues, cysteine and phenylalanine counted. The sequence is cut down to CDR3 DNA, 45 bases in frame from base 1. The V and J ends are trimmed by 1 base and 3 bases, leaving 13 bases between them. The germline V gene specifies SGHTA as CDR1 and FQGNSA as CDR2. As concerns this clone: Its recognized antigen is unknown. Base qualities are not recorded, but no much larger clone differs from it by a single base.

The specimen comprised peripheral blood, sampled before neoadjuvant nivolumab, alone or with ipilimumab. The TCR originated in an adult with non-small cell lung cancer. In this chain, TRBV7-2 is recombined with TRBJ2-7; perhaps TRBD2 is the D gene, with 6 bases matching. CDR3 protein: CASSLVRAGSYEQYF. DNA sequence: TGTGCCAGCAGCTTAGTTAGGGCGGGGAGCTACGAGCAGTACTTC.